This T cell receptor (beta chain) comes out of a study of T cells in Graves' hyperthyroidism and ophthalmopathy (dated by TCRdb to between 2017 and 2020). Context from the whole study: Peripheral blood samples were taken at the time of initial diagnosis, prior to any treatment. In about 6 Graves' hyperthyroidism patients, the study also compared T-cell repertoires from thyroid tissue with T-cell repertoires from blood. According to the paper, TCR Vbeta CDR3 sequencing was carried out on some 140 peripheral blood samples, which came from 40 to 45 ophthalmopathy, approximately 78 hyperthyroidism and roughly 17 progressor patients. To identify distinguishing TCR V-J signatures, a discovery cohort of 90 to 100 patients was used, comprising 40 to 45 with Graves' ophthalmopathy and 55 to 65 with stable Graves' hyperthyroidism. The roughly 100 discovery patients were randomly divided into training and test sets at a 7:3 ratio. Following sampling, methimazole starting at 30 mg daily was given to hyperthyroidism patients, and high-dose intravenous methylprednisolone was given to ophthalmopathy patients. Prospective prediction of ophthalmopathy was tested in an independent validation cohort of approximately 19 hyperthyroidism patients and some 17 patients who later progressed to ophthalmopathy. What the study reported, not specific to this receptor: A model built on a 13 V-J signature distinguished ophthalmopathy from stable hyperthyroidism, reaching roughly 88% sensitivity and around 81% specificity in cross-validation and 80%/75% in testing. In validation, progression to ophthalmopathy was predicted by the model with around 70% sensitivity and 72% to 85% specificity, a median of about 6.8 months before onset. Sample size was not statistically predetermined, and blinding of investigators to group allocation was not performed. Blood samples also contained most of the expanded thyroid clonotypes (frequency above 0.001), which suggests that blood repertoires may reflect thyroid immune responses.

The TCR beta CDR3 regions were amplified from the RNA transcripts. A first-round RT-PCR of the TCR CDR3 used the HTBI primer set with the Qiagen OneStep RT-PCR kit. The libraries were constructed in a second round of multiplex PCR and then size-selected and purified. Libraries were sequenced paired-end with 100 bp reads on an Illumina HiSeq2000. Turning to the authors' computational methods: SOAPnuke was used to process the raw data, removing reads that contained adapters or uncalled bases, had a mean Phred below 15, or lacked an exact match to the constant primer or identifier. COPE v1.2.5 was used to merge the high-quality paired reads, and each unique nucleotide sequence was defined as a clonotype. MiTCR v1.1 was used to align clonotypes to the IMGT TRBV, TRBD and TRBJ reference segments. The analysis included only V-J combinations with a frequency above 0.0001, which together covered roughly 99% of the repertoires. The TCS score was defined as F50 (clonal expansion) divided by E x V (chaos), with BLOSUM62-based TCRdist calculated between CDR3 peptides within each V-J. Welch's t-statistics and random forest reduced some 510 V-J features to 10 to 15, which were used in a naive Bayes classifier (R e1071). TCRdb reprocessing: public reads trimmed at Q25 with fastp, clones called with MiXCR, in-frame beta chains kept. Every distinct CDR3 protein forms one entry, paired with its most common genes and DNA. The V and J calls, along with clone size, are taken from TCRdb and not from the paper's own processing. Counted in this sample were 350,000 to 450,000 distinct CDR3 sequences; approximately 15% of them appeared once. The leading ten clones occupy approximately 10% of the sample.

Graves' hyperthyroidism was defined as stable when no progression to ophthalmopathy occurred over 18 months of follow-up. Hyperthyroidism patients were aged 18 to 65 years and newly diagnosed, with disease duration of less than 2 months. The study excluded patients with uncontrolled infections, other autoimmune diseases, pregnancy or lactation. Clinical symptoms, serum thyroxine and TRAb, thyroid ultrasound, and orbital computed tomography formed the basis for the diagnoses. PBMCs were separated from roughly 10 ml of fresh peripheral blood using Ficoll-Paque density gradient centrifugation. Trizol reagent was used to extract total RNA, and RNA quality was then checked on an Agilent 2100 Bioanalyzer. As for this clonotype: It lacks a known antigen. Base qualities are not at hand, and no much larger clone is one base apart.

The CDR1 and CDR2 encoded by the germline V gene are SGHRS and YFSETQ. The CDR3 runs 13 amino acids, cysteine and phenylalanine included. Here the CDR3 DNA is all that survives: 39 bases in frame from base 1. A distance of 11 bases separates the germline ends of V and J, which lose 4 bases and 6 bases respectively. Sequenced input: blood. This chain is built from TRBV5-1 and TRBJ2-1, and possibly TRBD2, on 6 matching bases. The TCR sequence derives from a woman in her fifties or sixties with Graves' hyperthyroidism. This receptor has the CDR3 CASSIVRGNEQFF. In nucleotides, the sequence is TGCGCCAGCAGCATTGTGCGGGGCAATGAGCAGTTCTTC.